This T cell receptor beta chain was recovered during a study of beta chain features in type 1 diabetes. Broader study findings: Patients and controls would be equally affected if PCR favored shorter templates. Patients showed naive, central memory and Treg TCRB repertoires that appeared more similar than those of healthy donors.

All of the isolated RNA was reverse transcribed, so expressed TCRB transcripts were sequenced. TCRdb keeps only in-frame clones here, not all; method: immunoSEQ multiplex PCR. Counted here are 200,000 to 250,000 clones, over 65% occurring once; the ten biggest clones make up around 0.057%. As for this clone: The antigen is not known.

Germline loops: CDR1 SGHTA, CDR2 FQGNSA. The germline V and J ends were trimmed by 3 bases and 0 bases, with 18 bases remaining between them. The CDR3 runs to 18 residues. One heparinised blood draw, averaging roughly 120 mL, came from each donor. Each of the CD4+ naive, central memory, regulatory and stem cell-like memory populations was sorted via CD45RO/CCR7/CD25/CD127/CD95/CD27. The clonotype originates from a man aged 30-40 years in good health. The chain links TRBV7-2 to TRBJ1-3, with TRBD1 as a possible D gene (6 bases). Sequencing was performed on naive CD4+ T cells from blood. CDR3 in amino acids: CASSLFHGQTDSGNTIYF. The CDR3 region has the DNA TGTGCCAGCAGCTTGTTCCATGGACAGACTGACTCTGGAAACACCATATATTTT.